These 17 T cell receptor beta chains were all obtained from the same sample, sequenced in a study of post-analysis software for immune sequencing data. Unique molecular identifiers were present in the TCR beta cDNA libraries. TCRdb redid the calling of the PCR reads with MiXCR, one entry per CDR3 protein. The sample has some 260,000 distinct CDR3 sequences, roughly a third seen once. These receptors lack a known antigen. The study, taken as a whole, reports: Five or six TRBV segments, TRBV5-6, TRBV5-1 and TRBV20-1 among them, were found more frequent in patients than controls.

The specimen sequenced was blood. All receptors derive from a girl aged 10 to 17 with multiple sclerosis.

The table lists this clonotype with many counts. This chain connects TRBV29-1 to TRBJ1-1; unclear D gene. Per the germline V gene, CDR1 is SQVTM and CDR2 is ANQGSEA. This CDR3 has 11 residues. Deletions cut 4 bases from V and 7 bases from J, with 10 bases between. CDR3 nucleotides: TGCAGCGTTGCGGACCCGGTTGAAGCTTTCTTT. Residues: CSVADPVEAFF. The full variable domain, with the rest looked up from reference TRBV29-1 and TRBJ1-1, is SAVISQKPSRDICQRGTSLTIQCQVDSQVTMMFWYRQQPGQSLTLIATANQGSEATYESGFVIDKFPISRPNLTFSTLTVSNMSPEDSSIYLCSVADPVEAFFGQGTRLTVV.

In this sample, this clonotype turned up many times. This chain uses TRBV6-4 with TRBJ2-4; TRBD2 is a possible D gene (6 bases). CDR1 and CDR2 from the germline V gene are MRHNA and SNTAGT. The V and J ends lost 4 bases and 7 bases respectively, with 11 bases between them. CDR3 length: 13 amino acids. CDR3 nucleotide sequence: TGTGCCAGCAGTGCCGCCCGGGGGAACATTCAGTACTTC. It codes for CASSAARGNIQYF.

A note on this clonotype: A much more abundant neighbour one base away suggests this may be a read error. CDR3 in DNA: TGTGCCAGCAGCGTACCCAGACGCAATCGGCCCCAGCATTTT. As protein: CASSVPRRNRPQHF. The gene calls are TRBV9 and TRBJ1-5; the D is unclear. CDR3 length: 14 residues. CDR1 and CDR2 (germline): SGDLS, YYNGEE.

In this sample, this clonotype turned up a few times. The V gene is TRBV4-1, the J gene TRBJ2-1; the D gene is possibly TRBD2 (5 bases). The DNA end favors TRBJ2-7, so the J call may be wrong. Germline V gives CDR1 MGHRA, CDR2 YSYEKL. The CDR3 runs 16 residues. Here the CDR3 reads CASSQDALAGYNEQYF. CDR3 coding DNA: TGCGCCAGCAGCCAAGATGCCCTAGCAGGCTACAATGAGCAGTACTTC.

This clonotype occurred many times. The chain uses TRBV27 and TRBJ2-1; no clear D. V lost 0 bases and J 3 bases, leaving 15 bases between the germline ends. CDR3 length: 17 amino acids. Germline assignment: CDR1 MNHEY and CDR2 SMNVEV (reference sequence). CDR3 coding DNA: TGTGCCAGCAGTTTATCGCTTCGCGGAGACAACTACAATGAGCAGTTCTTC. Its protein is CASSLSLRGDNYNEQFF.

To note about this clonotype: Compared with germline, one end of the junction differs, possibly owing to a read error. In DNA form, the CDR3 reads TGCGCCAGCAGGTCGACAGCGTTTGAAGCTTTCTTT. It translates to CASRSTAFEAFF. The chain couples TRBV12-3 or TRBV12-4 to TRBJ1-1; D is perhaps TRBD1 (5 bases). The CDR3 is 12 amino acids.

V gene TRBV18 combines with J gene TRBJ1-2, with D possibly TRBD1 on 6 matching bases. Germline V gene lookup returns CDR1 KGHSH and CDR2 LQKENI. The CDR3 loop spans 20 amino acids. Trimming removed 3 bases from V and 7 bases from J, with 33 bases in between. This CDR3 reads CASSPPTQNRALERKRGYTF. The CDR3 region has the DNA TGTGCCAGCTCACCTCCAACCCAAAACAGGGCTCTCGAGCGTAAGCGTGGCTACACCTTC.

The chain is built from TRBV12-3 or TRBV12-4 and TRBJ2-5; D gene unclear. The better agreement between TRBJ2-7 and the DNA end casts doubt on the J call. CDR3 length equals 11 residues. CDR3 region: CASRELNEQYF. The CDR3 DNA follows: TGTGCCAGCAGGGAATTGAACGAGCAGTACTTC.

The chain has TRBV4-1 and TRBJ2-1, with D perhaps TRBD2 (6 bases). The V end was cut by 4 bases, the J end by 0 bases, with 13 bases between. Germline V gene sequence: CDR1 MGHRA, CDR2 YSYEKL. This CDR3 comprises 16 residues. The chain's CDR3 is CASSPTGESSYNEQFF. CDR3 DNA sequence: TGCGCCAGCAGCCCCACGGGGGAGAGCTCCTACAATGAGCAGTTCTTC.

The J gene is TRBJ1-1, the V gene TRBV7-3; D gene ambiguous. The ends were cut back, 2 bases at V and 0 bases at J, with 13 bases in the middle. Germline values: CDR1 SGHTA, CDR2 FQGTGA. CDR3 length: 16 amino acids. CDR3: CASSLGAGRMNTEAFF. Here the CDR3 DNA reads TGTGCCAGCAGCTTAGGTGCCGGACGGATGAACACTGAAGCTTTCTTT.

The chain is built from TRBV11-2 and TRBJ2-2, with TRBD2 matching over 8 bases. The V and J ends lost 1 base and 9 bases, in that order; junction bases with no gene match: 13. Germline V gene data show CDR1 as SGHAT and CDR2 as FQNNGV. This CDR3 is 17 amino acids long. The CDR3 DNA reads TGTGCCAGCAGCTTAGCTGGGAAGCGGGAGTTTCATTGGGAGCTGTTTTTT. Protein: CASSLAGKREFHWELFF.

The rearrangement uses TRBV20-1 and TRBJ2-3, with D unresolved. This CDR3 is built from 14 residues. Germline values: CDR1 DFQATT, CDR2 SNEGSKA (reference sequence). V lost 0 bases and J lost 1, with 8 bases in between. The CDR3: CSARDPDRTDTQYF. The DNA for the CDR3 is TGCAGTGCTAGAGATCCGGACCGCACAGATACGCAGTATTTT.

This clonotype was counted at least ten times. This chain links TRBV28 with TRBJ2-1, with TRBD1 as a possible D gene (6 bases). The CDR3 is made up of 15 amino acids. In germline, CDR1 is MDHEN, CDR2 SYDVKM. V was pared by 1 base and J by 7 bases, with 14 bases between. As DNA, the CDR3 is TGTGCCAGCAGTTTATTGGGACATTCGATGAATGAGCAGTTCTTC. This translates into CASSLLGHSMNEQFF.

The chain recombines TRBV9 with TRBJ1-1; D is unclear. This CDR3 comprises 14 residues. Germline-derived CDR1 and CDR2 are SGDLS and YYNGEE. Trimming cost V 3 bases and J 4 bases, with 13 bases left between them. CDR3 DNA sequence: TGTGCCAGCAGCGGAACGTTTCCGGTCACTGAAGCTTTCTTT. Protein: CASSGTFPVTEAFF.

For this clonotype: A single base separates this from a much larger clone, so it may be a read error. This chain's CDR3 is CASSQTSGLGSTDTQYF. The CDR3 DNA reads as TGTGCCAGCAGCCAAACCTCCGGCTTAGGTTCCACAGATACGCAGTATTTT. The genes are TRBV7-9 and TRBJ2-3; no definite D call. CDR3 size: 17 residues. Germline loops: CDR1 SEHNR, CDR2 FQNEAQ (reference sequence). The germline V and J ends were trimmed by 5 bases and 2 bases, with 20 bases remaining between them.

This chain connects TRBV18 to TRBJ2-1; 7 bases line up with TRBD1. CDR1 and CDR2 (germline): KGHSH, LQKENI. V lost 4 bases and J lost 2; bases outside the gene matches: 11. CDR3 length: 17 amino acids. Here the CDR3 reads CASSRTGLTSTYNEQFF. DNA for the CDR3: TGTGCCAGCTCACGGACAGGCTTAACCTCCACCTACAATGAGCAGTTCTTC.

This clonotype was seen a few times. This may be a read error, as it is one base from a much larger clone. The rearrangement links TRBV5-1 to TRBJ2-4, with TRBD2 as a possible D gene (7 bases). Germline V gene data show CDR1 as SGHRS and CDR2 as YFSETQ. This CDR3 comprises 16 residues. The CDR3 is CASGLEGGRAKNIQYF. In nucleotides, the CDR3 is TGCGCCAGCGGCTTGGAGGGGGGGAGGGCCAAAAACATTCAGTACTTC.